This passage covers 22 T cell receptor beta chains from one sample sequenced in a study of blood T cell repertoires in COVID-19. Sequencing was performed with immunoSEQ multiplex PCR; in TCRdb, only in-frame clones are kept and a portion is missing. The sample yields roughly 260,000 clones, around 90% seen once. The material sequenced was PBMCs or T cells enriched from blood (not recorded which). All receptors derive from a human donor in a cohort exposed to, infected with or recovered from COVID-19 (not recorded which). The donor label of this sample is uncertain.

The chain carries TRBV7-9 and TRBJ1-3; the match to TRBD1 covers 7 bases. This CDR3 is 16 amino acids long. The V gene end was trimmed by 3 bases and the J gene end by 4 bases; junction bases not matched to a gene: 9. The germline gives CDR1 SEHNR, CDR2 FQNEAQ (reference sequence). For the CDR3, the DNA is TGTGCCAGCAGCTTTGGACAGGTGGGCCCAGGAAACACCATATATTTT. Translation: CASSFGQVGPGNTIYF.

The chain links TRBV7-9 to TRBJ1-3; tentative D call: TRBD1 (5 bases). The CDR3 sequence is 15 residues long. CDR1 and CDR2 from the germline V gene are SEHNR and FQNEAQ (reference sequence). V lost 5 bases to trimming and J lost 1 base, with 12 bases between them. CDR3 amino acids: CASSLTGLSGNTIYF. In nucleotides, the CDR3 is TGTGCCAGCAGCCTTACAGGTTTATCTGGAAACACCATATATTTT.

This clone was seen only once. The rearrangement links TRBV7-9 to TRBJ1-5, with 11 bases that match TRBD1. The CDR3 sequence is 15 residues long. With V trimmed by 2 bases and J by 5 bases, 2 bases remained unmatched. Germline values: CDR1 SEHNR, CDR2 FQNEAQ (reference sequence). The CDR3: CASSLLDRGHQPQHF. DNA for the CDR3: TGTGCCAGCAGCTTATTGGACAGGGGGCATCAGCCCCAGCATTTT.

This chain connects TRBV5-1 to TRBJ1-1; perhaps TRBD1 as D (5 bases). Looked up from germline, CDR1 is SGHRS and CDR2 is YFSETQ. This CDR3 spans 15 amino acids. With 3 bases removed from V and 1 base from J, the gap between germline ends came to 13 bases. Written as DNA, the CDR3 is TGCGCCAGCAGCTCGGAGGGGTTCCGGAACACTGAAGCTTTCTTT. It is translated as CASSSEGFRNTEAFF.

V and J are TRBV19 and TRBJ2-3, with D perhaps TRBD2 (5 bases). This CDR3 is 15 amino acids long. Trimming shortened V by 5 bases and J by 2 bases, and 14 bases separated the two germline ends. Germline loops: CDR1 LNHDA, CDR2 SQIVND (reference sequence). The CDR3 here is CASSAADSSTDTQYF. As DNA, the CDR3 is TGTGCCAGTAGTGCAGCGGACTCTTCCACAGATACGCAGTATTTT.

The gene calls are TRBV11-2 and TRBJ2-1, with 7 bases identical to TRBD2. The CDR3 consists of 14 residues. Unmatched junction bases numbered 5, after V lost 2 bases and J lost 7 bases. Germline V gene data show CDR1 as SGHAT and CDR2 as FQNNGV. The CDR3 here is CASSLLLGGNEQFF. In DNA form, the CDR3 reads TGTGCCAGCAGCTTACTACTGGGGGGGAATGAGCAGTTCTTC.

The gene calls are TRBV9 and TRBJ2-2; 9 nucleotides match TRBD2. V dropped 0 bases and J dropped 2; count of bases not matched to a gene: 2. CDR3 size: 16 residues. The germline CDR1 and CDR2 sequences are SGDLS and YYNGEE. The CDR3 sequence: CASSVASGANTGELFF. CDR3 sequence (DNA): TGTGCCAGCAGCGTAGCTAGCGGGGCCAACACCGGGGAGCTGTTTTTT.

The V gene is TRBV15, the J gene TRBJ2-5; the D is unclear. This CDR3 is 15 amino acids long. The ends were cut back, 0 bases at V and 5 bases at J, with 13 bases in the middle. The germline gives CDR1 LNHNV, CDR2 YYDKDF (reference sequence). The CDR3 protein is CATSRDLRFGETQYF. CDR3 bases: TGTGCCACCAGCAGAGATTTGAGGTTTGGGGAGACCCAGTACTTC.

This clone is a singleton in its sample. V is TRBV27 and J is TRBJ1-2, with a possible D match to TRBD1 (6 bases). CDR3 length equals 14 residues. CDR1 MNHEY and CDR2 SMNVEV come from the germline V gene (reference sequence). Deletions cut 5 bases from V and 6 bases from J, with 16 bases between. The CDR3 reads CASSLGVGADGYTF. DNA of the CDR3: TGTGCCAGCAGTCTAGGAGTGGGGGCGGATGGCTACACCTTC.

CDR3 residues: CASSSWTGVYGYTF. CDR3 nucleotide sequence: TGTGCCAGCAGCTCCTGGACAGGGGTCTATGGCTACACCTTC. The rearrangement links TRBV5-8 to TRBJ1-2; 9 nucleotides agree with TRBD1. Trimming cost V 3 bases and J 4 bases; bases outside gene matches: 4. CDR1 SGHTS and CDR2 YDEGEE come from the germline V gene. This CDR3 comprises 14 residues.

This clone is categorized as medium-sized. The chain links TRBV19 to TRBJ1-3; 9 bases are shared with TRBD1. Germline trimming cut 8 bases from V and 0 bases from J; bases unmatched to any gene: 5. From germline, CDR1 is LNHDA and CDR2 SQIVND (reference sequence). This CDR3 is built from 15 residues. The chain's CDR3 is CASGGQGDSGNTIYF. In DNA, the CDR3 is TGTGCCAGTGGGGGACAGGGAGACTCTGGAAACACCATATATTTT. Variable domain in full (rest from reference TRBV19 and TRBJ1-3): DGGITQSPKYLFRKEGQNVTLSCEQNLNHDAMYWYRQDPGQGLRLIYYSQIVNDFQKGDIAEGYSVSREKKESFPLTVTSAQKNPTAFYLCASGGQGDSGNTIYFGEGSWLTVV.

The CDR3 sequence: CASSPPGQPQHF. CDR3 coding DNA: TGTGCCAGCAGTCCCCCCGGTCAACCCCAGCATTTT. This rearrangement joins TRBV6-6 to TRBJ1-5; D is ambiguous. The CDR3 sequence is 12 residues long. Germline CDR1 reads MNHNY; CDR2 reads SVGAGI (reference sequence). Trimming removed 5 bases at V and 10 bases at J, with 12 bases between.

The V call is TRBV19, the J call TRBJ2-5; D gene ambiguous. Deletions cut 3 bases from V and 2 bases from J, with 7 bases between. The CDR3 spans 13 residues. The germline V gene has CDR1 LNHDA and CDR2 SQIVND (reference sequence). Here the CDR3 reads CASSIASQETQYF. The CDR3 bases are TGTGCCAGTAGTATCGCCAGTCAAGAGACCCAGTACTTC. Based on the CDR3 plus reference TRBV19 and TRBJ2-5, the full variable domain is DGGITQSPKYLFRKEGQNVTLSCEQNLNHDAMYWYRQDPGQGLRLIYYSQIVNDFQKGDIAEGYSVSREKKESFPLTVTSAQKNPTAFYLCASSIASQETQYFGPGTRLLVL.

V usage is TRBV5-4 and J usage is TRBJ1-1; D possibly corresponds to TRBD1 (6 bases). V shed 1 base and J shed 4 bases, with 17 bases lying between them. This CDR3 is built from 16 residues. Germline values: CDR1 SGHNT, CDR2 YYREEE (reference sequence). Written as DNA, the CDR3 is TGTGCCAGCAGCTTGCCGGGCGCGGGGGGCGGCACTGAAGCTTTCTTT. This sequence encodes CASSLPGAGGGTEAFF.

The chain employs TRBV4-1 and TRBJ2-3; D perhaps matches TRBD2 (6 bases). V was trimmed by 4 bases and J by 1 base, leaving 18 bases between them. CDR3 length: 17 residues. CDR1 is MGHRA, CDR2 YSYEKL, per germline. The CDR3 here is CASSLLASSEGTDTQYF. Here the CDR3 DNA reads TGCGCCAGCAGCCTATTAGCTTCTAGCGAAGGCACAGATACGCAGTATTTT.

The CDR3 protein is CASRGTDLRETQYF. CDR3 nucleotide sequence: TGTGCCAGTAGGGGGACAGACCTGCGGGAGACCCAGTACTTC. The rearrangement joins TRBV19 to TRBJ2-5, with TRBD1 identical over 7 bases. CDR1 and CDR2 from the germline V gene are LNHDA and SQIVND (reference sequence). V lost 6 bases and J lost 5; bases outside the gene matches: 9. There are 14 residues in the CDR3.

This clone was observed once. The CDR3 region has the DNA TGTGCCAGCAGCCAAATTCGGGGCACTGAAGCTTTCTTT. This encodes CASSQIRGTEAFF. This sequence joins TRBV3-1 (or the pseudogene TRBV3-2) and TRBJ1-1; D unresolved. Germline V gives CDR1 LGHDT, CDR2 YNNKEL (reference sequence). Trimming removed 2 bases from V and 4 bases from J, with 8 bases in between. This CDR3 has 13 amino acids.

The sample holds one count of this clone. The J gene is TRBJ2-5, the V gene TRBV7-9, with 10 nucleotides matching TRBD2. CDR3 length: 15 amino acids. With V trimmed by 3 bases and J by 1 base, 2 bases remained unmatched. The germline V gene encodes CDR1 SEHNR and CDR2 FQNEAQ (reference sequence). CDR3 DNA sequence: TGTGCCAGCAGCTTGGCTAGCGGGGGCCAAGAGACCCAGTACTTC. This sequence encodes CASSLASGGQETQYF.

This chain links TRBV12-3 or TRBV12-4 with TRBJ1-1, with D perhaps TRBD1 (6 bases). Trimming removed 3 bases from V and 4 bases from J, with 9 bases in between. The CDR3 totals 13 residues. CDR3 in DNA: TGTGCCAGCAGTTTCGGGGGGCTCACTGAAGCTTTCTTT. It encodes CASSFGGLTEAFF.

The V call is TRBV3-1 (or the pseudogene TRBV3-2), the J call TRBJ1-1; no definite D call. This CDR3 comprises 13 residues. Germline CDR1 and CDR2: LGHDT and YNNKEL (reference sequence). Trimming removed 3 bases from V and 7 bases from J, with 12 bases in between. The CDR3 is CASSQGGSIEAFF. The CDR3 bases are TGTGCCAGCAGCCAGGGAGGAAGCATTGAAGCTTTCTTT.

The chain uses TRBV4-2 and TRBJ1-1; D may be TRBD1 (6 bases). Trimming took 0 bases from V and 0 from J, leaving 8 bases between them. Looked up from germline, CDR1 is LGHNA and CDR2 is YNFKEQ. The CDR3 is 15 residues long. Here the CDR3 DNA reads TGTGCCAGCAGCCAAGAACAGGGTATGAACACTGAAGCTTTCTTT. Translating it yields CASSQEQGMNTEAFF.

V is TRBV19 and J is TRBJ1-2; the D gene is possibly TRBD1 (5 bases). V lost 2 bases and J lost 4, with 17 bases in between. CDR1 is LNHDA, CDR2 SQIVND, per germline (reference sequence). The CDR3 length is 16 residues. In DNA form, the CDR3 reads TGTGCCAGTAGTATATGGGGCTTTATAAGTTGCTATGGCTACACCTTC. Translation gives CASSIWGFISCYGYTF.